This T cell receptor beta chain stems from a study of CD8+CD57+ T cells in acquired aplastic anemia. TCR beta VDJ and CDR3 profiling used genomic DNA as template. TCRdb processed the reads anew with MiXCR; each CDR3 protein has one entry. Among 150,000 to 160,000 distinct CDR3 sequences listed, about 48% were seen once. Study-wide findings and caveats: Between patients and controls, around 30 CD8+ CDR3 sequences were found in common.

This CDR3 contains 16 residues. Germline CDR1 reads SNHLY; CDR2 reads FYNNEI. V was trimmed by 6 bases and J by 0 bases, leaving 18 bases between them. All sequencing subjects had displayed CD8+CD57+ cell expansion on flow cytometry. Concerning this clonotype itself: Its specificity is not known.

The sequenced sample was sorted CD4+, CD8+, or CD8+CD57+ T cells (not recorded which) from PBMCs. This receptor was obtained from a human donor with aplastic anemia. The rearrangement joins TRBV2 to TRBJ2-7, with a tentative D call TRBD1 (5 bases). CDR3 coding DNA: TGTGCCAGCAGGCCTAGGGGCAGAATACTCTCCTACGAGCAGTACTTC. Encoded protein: CASRPRGRILSYEQYF.